This TCR beta chain was sequenced in a study of molecular identifiers for immune sequencing clone quantification. Notes on the study in general: The sizes of highly expanded clones could be underestimated when identical TCR molecules share a barcode.

This CDR3 is 14 amino acids long. With V trimmed by 3 bases and J by 2 bases, 4 bases remained unmatched. Germline V lookup: CDR1 LNHNV, CDR2 YYDKDF (reference sequence). TCRdb passed the PCR reads through MiXCR, listing each CDR3 protein once. This sample carries about 300,000 distinct CDR3 sequences, around a fifth of them seen once, and the ten largest clones take 0.75% to 0.85%. Many counts were recorded for this clonotype. Its specificity is not known. The chain recombines TRBV15 with TRBJ2-7, with 7 nucleotides matching TRBD1. The receptor was isolated from a human donor in good health. Some libraries in this study had Jurkat cell RNA spiked in. Source material: naive CD8+ T cells from blood, with Jurkat cell RNA spiked in. Subset described: FACS-sorted CD8+CD4-CCR7+CD45RA+ naive T cells. CDR3 DNA sequence: TGTGCCACCAGCAGCCACAGGGGTACCTACGAGCAGTACTTC. Its protein is CATSSHRGTYEQYF.